The clone carrying this T cell receptor beta chain was counted at least ten times. Its target is not known. The sample comes from a study of T cell repertoires in cytomegalovirus infection. Study-level findings and limits: HLA-C-restricted CMV-specific TCR beta clonotypes were dominant in the ex vivo response.

TCRdb independently ran MiXCR on the reads; one entry per CDR3 protein. The data contain nearly 450,000 distinct CDR3 sequences, approximately 33% of them seen just once; the ten biggest clones take up roughly 13%. Unmatched junction bases numbered 6, after V lost 4 bases and J lost 0 bases. The length of the CDR3 is 15 residues. This TCR was recovered from a human donor in good health (CMV status not recorded). Some clones in this sample may be carry-over from other donors' samples. The chain links TRBV12-3 or TRBV12-4 to TRBJ2-7, with 7 nucleotides matching TRBD1. The source material was PBMCs. DNA of the CDR3: TGTGCCAGCAGTTCTAGACAGGGATCCTCCTACGAGCAGTACTTC. It yields the protein CASSSRQGSSYEQYF.